Following are 28 T cell receptor beta chains from one sample sequenced in a study of cytomegalovirus exposure and HLA in healthy donors. TCRdb's copy holds only in-frame clones and misses some; the assay was immunoSEQ multiplex PCR. Of about 88,000 clones listed, roughly 96% are singletons. Sequences were obtained from PBMCs. The receptors were sampled from a man younger than 35 in good health and CMV-seronegative.

V gene TRBV2 combines with J gene TRBJ1-1, with D maybe TRBD1 (6 bases). V was cut by 6 bases and J by 6 bases, with 20 bases left in between. The germline V gene encodes CDR1 SNHLY and CDR2 FYNNEI. The CDR3 runs 15 residues. The CDR3 sequence is CASRRPGVSSAEAFF. As DNA, the CDR3 is TGTGCCAGCAGGAGGCCAGGGGTGAGTTCGGCTGAAGCTTTCTTT.

The V and J genes are TRBV5-4 and TRBJ1-2; TRBD1 aligns across 12 bases. V shed 4 bases and J 7 bases; nucleotides not matched to a gene: 8. The CDR3 sequence is 15 residues long. CDR1 and CDR2 from the germline V gene are SGHNT and YYREEE (reference sequence). The CDR3, as DNA: TGTGCCAGCAGCGTTTCCGGGACAGGGGGCCGTGGCTACACCTTC. This codes for CASSVSGTGGRGYTF.

The chain employs TRBV30 and TRBJ2-7; TRBD2 matches 7 bases. The CDR3 runs to 15 residues. Trimming took 1 base from V and 1 from J; bases not matched to a gene: 7. Per the germline V gene, CDR1 is GTSNPN and CDR2 is SVGIG (reference sequence). CDR3 in amino acids: CAWSAGLAVSYEQYF. The CDR3 nucleotides are TGTGCCTGGAGTGCCGGGCTAGCGGTTTCCTACGAGCAGTACTTC. Drawing the rest from reference TRBV30 and TRBJ2-7, the complete variable domain is SQTIHQWPATLVQPVGSPLSLECTVEGTSNPNLYWYRQAAGRGLQLLFYSVGIGQISSEVPQNLSASRPQDRQFILSSKKLLLSDSGFYLCAWSAGLAVSYEQYFGPGTRLTVT.

The chain couples TRBV4-1 to TRBJ2-7, with D possibly TRBD1 on 6 matching bases. Germline values: CDR1 MGHRA, CDR2 YSYEKL. CDR3 length: 15 amino acids. Trimming pared 2 bases from V and 1 base from J, leaving 12 bases between. In DNA, the CDR3 is TGCGCCAGCAGCCAACTAGACAGGCCATCCTACGAGCAGTACTTC. Protein: CASSQLDRPSYEQYF.

The V gene is TRBV9, the J gene TRBJ2-3, with D perhaps TRBD1 (5 bases). With 0 bases removed from V and 3 bases from J, the gap between germline ends came to 17 bases. From germline, CDR1 is SGDLS and CDR2 YYNGEE. This CDR3 has 17 residues. The CDR3 sequence is CASSVVGVRDPTDTQYF. DNA for the CDR3: TGTGCCAGCAGCGTAGTAGGGGTTAGGGATCCAACAGATACGCAGTATTTT.

The V and J genes are TRBV5-6 and TRBJ1-1, with a possible D match to TRBD1 (5 bases). V was pared by 4 bases and J by 3 bases, with 7 bases between. Germline lookup yields CDR1 SGHDT and CDR2 YYEEEE. The CDR3 has 12 residues. DNA for the CDR3: TGTGCCAGCAGCAGACAGTACACTGAAGCTTTCTTT. The encoded protein is CASSRQYTEAFF. Full variable domain (rest looked up from reference TRBV5-6 and TRBJ1-1): DAGVTQSPTHLIKTRGQQVTLRCSPKSGHDTVSWYQQALGQGPQFIFQYYEEEERQRGNFPDRFSGHQFPNYSSELNVNALLLGDSALYLCASSRQYTEAFFGQGTRLTVV.

This clone has only one observation. The rearrangement joins TRBV11-2 to TRBJ2-3; D not certain. Germline CDR1 and CDR2: SGHAT and FQNNGV. This CDR3 has 10 residues. V dropped 8 bases and J dropped 9 bases, with 9 bases sitting between them. The CDR3 loop is CASAVETQYF. In DNA, the CDR3 is TGTGCCAGCGCGGTGGAGACGCAGTATTTT.

The V call is TRBV15, the J call TRBJ2-1; the match to TRBD2 covers 7 bases. The germline gives CDR1 LNHNV, CDR2 YYDKDF (reference sequence). The trim removed 1 base at V and 5 bases at J, leaving 11 bases unmatched. CDR3 length: 17 residues. CDR3 sequence (DNA): TGTGCCACCAGCAGAGTGAGGACTAGTGGTGGAGACAATGAGCAGTTCTTC. The encoded protein is CATSRVRTSGGDNEQFF.

This sequence joins TRBV5-1 and TRBJ2-3; 8 nucleotides agree with TRBD1. After removal of 0 bases from V and 3 bases from J, the junction contained 3 bases not matched to a gene. Germline CDR1 reads SGHRS; CDR2 reads YFSETQ. This CDR3 region has 15 residues. DNA of the CDR3: TGCGCCAGCAGCTTGGCCAGGGGGCTAACAGATACGCAGTATTTT. Translation: CASSLARGLTDTQYF.

V gene TRBV6-5 combines with J gene TRBJ1-4, with D possibly matching TRBD1 (6 bases). V lost 0 bases, J lost 4 bases, and 6 bases lay in between. From germline, CDR1 is MNHEY and CDR2 SVGAGI. The CDR3 totals 14 residues. CDR3 amino acids: CASSYSRGNEKLFF. CDR3 sequence (DNA): TGTGCCAGCAGTTACTCCAGGGGTAATGAAAAACTGTTTTTT.

This clone appeared a single time. The chain couples TRBV12-5 to TRBJ1-1; no reliable D call. Germline CDR1 LGHNT, CDR2 FRNRAP. V shed 1 base and J shed 4 bases, with 7 bases lying between them. The CDR3 runs 13 residues. The CDR3 protein is CASGLALSTEAFF. As DNA, the CDR3 is TGTGCTAGTGGTTTGGCGTTATCCACTGAAGCTTTCTTT.

The rearrangement links TRBV27 to TRBJ1-1; tentatively, D is TRBD1 (5 bases). Germline values: CDR1 MNHEY, CDR2 SMNVEV (reference sequence). The CDR3 consists of 16 residues. V dropped 0 bases and J dropped 1 base, with 12 bases sitting between them. The CDR3 DNA sequence: TGTGCCAGCAGTTTATCGGGGTCGGGGGGGAACACTGAAGCTTTCTTT. Its protein is CASSLSGSGGNTEAFF.

The chain uses TRBV9 and TRBJ2-3; 13 nucleotides line up with TRBD2. The CDR3 is 17 residues long. Germline V lookup: CDR1 SGDLS, CDR2 YYNGEE. Trimming cost V 4 bases and J 5 bases; bases outside gene matches: 10. The CDR3 DNA sequence: TGTGCCAGCAGCCCCCGGACTAGCGGGAGCGGGAAAGATACGCAGTATTTT. It is translated as CASSPRTSGSGKDTQYF.

The gene calls are TRBV2 and TRBJ1-2; 7 positions match TRBD1. Germline assignment: CDR1 SNHLY and CDR2 FYNNEI. The CDR3 totals 14 residues. Unmatched junction bases numbered 2, after V lost 4 bases and J lost 0 bases. CDR3: CASSGDSANYGYTF. The CDR3 region has the DNA TGTGCCAGCAGTGGGGACAGCGCTAACTATGGCTACACCTTC.

This clone was recorded once. The gene calls are TRBV18 and TRBJ2-1; possibly TRBD1 for D (5 bases). This CDR3 contains 12 residues. V was clipped by 4 bases and J by 8 bases, with 9 bases between them. Per the germline V gene, CDR1 is KGHSH and CDR2 is LQKENI. The CDR3 sequence: CASSRQIDEQFF. The CDR3 nucleotides read TGTGCCAGCTCACGACAGATAGATGAGCAGTTCTTC.

V is TRBV19 and J is TRBJ1-5; the D gene is possibly TRBD1 (5 bases). Trimming removed 3 bases from V and 7 bases from J, with 16 bases in between. The CDR3 consists of 15 residues. Germline assignment: CDR1 LNHDA and CDR2 SQIVND (reference sequence). CDR3 nucleotide sequence: TGTGCCAGTAGTATTGGGCAGGGTACGGTACAGCCCCAGCATTTT. Its protein product is CASSIGQGTVQPQHF.

The rearrangement links TRBV6-1 to TRBJ2-3; 9 bases line up with TRBD2. Trimming at V came to 2 bases and at J to 14 bases, leaving 11 bases not matched to a gene. Germline CDR1 is MNHNS and CDR2 is SASEGT. The CDR3 loop spans 14 amino acids. The CDR3 sequence is CASSEPLAGRPRYF. In nucleotides, the CDR3 is TGTGCCAGCAGTGAACCACTAGCGGGCCGCCCCCGGTATTTT.

In this sample, this clone turned up once. The genes are TRBV27 and TRBJ2-2, with 10 nucleotides matching TRBD1. CDR3 length: 17 residues. V shed 5 bases, J shed 1 base, and the junction held 7 bases outside the gene matches. Germline assignment: CDR1 MNHEY and CDR2 SMNVEV (reference sequence). The CDR3 coding sequence is TGTGCCAGCAGTCGGACGACAGGGGGCAGGAACACCGGGGAGCTGTTTTTT. It specifies CASSRTTGGRNTGELFF.

The rearrangement uses TRBV27 and TRBJ2-7; tentatively, D is TRBD2 (6 bases). Trimming took 0 bases from V and 7 from J, leaving 19 bases between them. The CDR3 totals 16 residues. CDR1 and CDR2 (germline): MNHEY, SMNVEV (reference sequence). As DNA, the CDR3 is TGTGCCAGCAGTTTATCGTGGGAGGCTCCTCGGTGGGAGCAGTACTTC. Translated: CASSLSWEAPRWEQYF.

The rearrangement uses TRBV29-1 and TRBJ1-2, with D tentatively TRBD1 (5 bases). CDR3 length: 16 amino acids. The germline CDR1 and CDR2 sequences are SQVTM and ANQGSEA. V was cut by 4 bases and J by 8 bases, with 26 bases left in between. CDR3 bases: TGCAGCGTTGGGGGGGACTCGCGAGGGGACGGGGGGGGCTACACCTTC. This sequence encodes CSVGGDSRGDGGGYTF.

This sequence joins TRBV27 and TRBJ2-7; perhaps TRBD2 as D (7 bases). Germline loops: CDR1 MNHEY, CDR2 SMNVEV (reference sequence). Trimming stripped 5 bases from V and 4 bases from J, with 15 bases between. There are 14 residues in the CDR3. This CDR3 reads CASSRFGGRYEQYV. The CDR3 coding sequence is TGTGCCAGCAGTCGGTTCGGGGGGCGATACGAGCAGTACGTC.

The V and J genes are TRBV2 and TRBJ2-5; D might be TRBD2 (6 bases). Germline assignment: CDR1 SNHLY and CDR2 FYNNEI. The CDR3 has 15 residues. The V and J ends lost 3 bases and 5 bases respectively, with 16 bases between them. CDR3 sequence (DNA): TGTGCCAGCAGTGATGGGACTGGCACGTGGGAGACCCAGTACTTC. Protein product: CASSDGTGTWETQYF.

The chain combines TRBV6-5 with TRBJ1-5; D is unresolved. The CDR3 loop spans 13 amino acids. Trimming removed 6 bases from V and 4 bases from J, with 10 bases in between. Germline V gene data show CDR1 as MNHEY and CDR2 as SVGAGI. Here the CDR3 DNA reads TGTGCCAGCAGCCTGAGCGGAAATCAGCCCCAGCATTTT. As protein: CASSLSGNQPQHF.

The chain joins TRBV30 to TRBJ1-1, with 7 bases that match TRBD1. The V gene's germline CDR1 is GTSNPN and CDR2 SVGIG (reference sequence). Unmatched junction bases numbered 2, after V lost 3 bases and J lost 1 base. This CDR3 has 13 residues. The CDR3 sequence is CAWRTGRNTEAFF. The CDR3 DNA is TGTGCCTGGAGGACAGGGCGGAACACTGAAGCTTTCTTT. The full variable domain, its missing parts supplied by reference TRBV30 and TRBJ1-1, is SQTIHQWPATLVQPVGSPLSLECTVEGTSNPNLYWYRQAAGRGLQLLFYSVGIGQISSEVPQNLSASRPQDRQFILSSKKLLLSDSGFYLCAWRTGRNTEAFFGQGTRLTVV.

This clone came up once. The genes are TRBV28 and TRBJ1-2; 7 bases line up with TRBD1. This CDR3 contains 13 residues. CDR1 and CDR2 from the germline V gene are MDHEN and SYDVKM. After removal of 5 bases from V and 4 bases from J, the junction contained 4 bases not matched to a gene. CDR3 coding DNA: TGTGCCAGCAGTCGGGCAGGGGGCTATGGCTACACCTTC. Amino acid sequence: CASSRAGGYGYTF.

The CDR3 reads CASSPGQHFEAFF. Here the CDR3 DNA reads TGTGCCAGCAGCCCGGGACAGCATTTTGAAGCTTTCTTT. The V and J genes are TRBV7-9 and TRBJ1-1; TRBD1 matches 7 bases. Losses at the gene ends were 5 bases for V and 7 bases for J; bases not matched to a gene: 7. Germline values: CDR1 SEHNR, CDR2 FQNEAQ (reference sequence). CDR3 length: 13 amino acids.

The chain uses TRBV10-3 and TRBJ1-1, with D possibly being TRBD1 (6 bases). Germline CDR1 ENHRY, CDR2 SYGVKD. Trimming took off 6 bases at V and 1 base at J, with 9 bases between the two ends. The CDR3 contains 13 residues. This CDR3 reads CAIRGGGNTEAFF. CDR3 coding DNA: TGTGCCATCAGGGGAGGGGGGAACACTGAAGCTTTCTTT.

V gene TRBV5-5 combines with J gene TRBJ2-7; weak D call: TRBD2 (5 bases). V dropped 0 bases and J dropped 2 bases, with 15 bases sitting between them. Germline V gives CDR1 SGHKS, CDR2 YYEKEE (reference sequence). The CDR3 has 16 residues. Written as DNA, the CDR3 is TGTGCCAGCAGCTTGGAATCGGGATTAAACCCCTACGAGCAGTACTTC. The encoded protein is CASSLESGLNPYEQYF.